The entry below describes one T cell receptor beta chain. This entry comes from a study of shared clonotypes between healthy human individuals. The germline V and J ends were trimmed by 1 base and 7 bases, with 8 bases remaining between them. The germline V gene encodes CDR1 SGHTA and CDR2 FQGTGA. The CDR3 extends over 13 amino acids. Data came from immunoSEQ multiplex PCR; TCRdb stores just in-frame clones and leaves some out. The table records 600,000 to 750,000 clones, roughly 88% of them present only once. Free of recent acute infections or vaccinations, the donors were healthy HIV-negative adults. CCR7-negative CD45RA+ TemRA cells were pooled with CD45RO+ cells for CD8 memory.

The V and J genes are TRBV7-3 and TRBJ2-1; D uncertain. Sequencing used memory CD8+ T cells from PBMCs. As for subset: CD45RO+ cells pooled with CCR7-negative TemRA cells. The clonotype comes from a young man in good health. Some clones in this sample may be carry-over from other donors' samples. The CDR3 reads CASSLIGLNEQFF. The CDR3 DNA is TGTGCCAGCAGCTTAATTGGATTGAATGAGCAGTTCTTC.